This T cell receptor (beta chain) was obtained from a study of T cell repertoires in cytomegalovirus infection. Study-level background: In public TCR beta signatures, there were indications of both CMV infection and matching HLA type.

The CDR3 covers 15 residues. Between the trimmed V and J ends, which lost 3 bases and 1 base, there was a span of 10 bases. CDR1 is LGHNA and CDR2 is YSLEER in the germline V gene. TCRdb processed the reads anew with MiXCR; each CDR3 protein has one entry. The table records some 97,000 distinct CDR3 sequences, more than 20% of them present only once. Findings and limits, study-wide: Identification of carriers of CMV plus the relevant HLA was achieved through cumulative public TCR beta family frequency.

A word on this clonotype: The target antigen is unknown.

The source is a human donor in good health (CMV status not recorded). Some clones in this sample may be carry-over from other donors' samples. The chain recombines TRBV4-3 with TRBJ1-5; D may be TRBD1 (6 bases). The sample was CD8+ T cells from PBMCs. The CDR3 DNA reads TGCGCCAGCAGCCAGAGACAGGAAAGCAATCAGCCCCAGCATTTT. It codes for CASSQRQESNQPQHF.